Here is one T cell receptor beta chain with its context. Its matching antigen is unknown. The sample originates from a study of T cell responses to AZD1222 COVID-19 vaccine. Study observations and caveats: Donors were chiefly white British, with a greater number of females, and clonal diversity was perhaps underestimated.

TCRdb's table, derived via immunoSEQ multiplex PCR, lists solely in-frame clones and lacks some. In the table there are 150,000 to 200,000 clones, about nine tenths of which are singletons. Trimming stripped 4 bases from V and 4 bases from J, with 13 bases between. Germline loops: CDR1 MDHEN, CDR2 SYDVKM. The CDR3 spans 14 residues. This sequence was found in an adult who received the AZD1222 COVID-19 vaccine. The chain carries TRBV28 and TRBJ1-2; D not resolved. Specimen: peripheral blood, collected 28 days after the second AZD1222 dose. The CDR3 region is CASSSPFHGYGYTF. CDR3 coding DNA: TGTGCCAGCAGTTCCCCGTTCCACGGCTATGGCTACACCTTC.